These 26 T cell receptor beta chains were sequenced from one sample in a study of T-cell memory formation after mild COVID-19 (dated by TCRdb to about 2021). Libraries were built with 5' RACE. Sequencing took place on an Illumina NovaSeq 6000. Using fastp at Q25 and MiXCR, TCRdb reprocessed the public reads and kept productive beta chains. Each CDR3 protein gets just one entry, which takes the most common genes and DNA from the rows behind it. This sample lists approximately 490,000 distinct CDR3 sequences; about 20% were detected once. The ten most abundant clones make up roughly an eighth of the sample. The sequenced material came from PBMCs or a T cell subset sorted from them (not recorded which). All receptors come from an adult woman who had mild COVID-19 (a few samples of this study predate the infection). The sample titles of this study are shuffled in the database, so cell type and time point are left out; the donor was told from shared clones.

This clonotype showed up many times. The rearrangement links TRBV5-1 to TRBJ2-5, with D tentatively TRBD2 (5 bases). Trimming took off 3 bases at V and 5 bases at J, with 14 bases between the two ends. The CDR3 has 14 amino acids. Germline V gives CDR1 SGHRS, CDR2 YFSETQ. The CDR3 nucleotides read TGCGCCAGCAGCTCCGGACGGGGTGGGGAGACCCAGTACTTC. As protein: CASSSGRGGETQYF. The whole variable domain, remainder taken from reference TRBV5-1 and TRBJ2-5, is KAGVTQTPRYLIKTRGQQVTLSCSPISGHRSVSWYQQTPGQGLQFLFEYFSETQRNKGNFPGRFSGRQFSNSRSEMNVSTLELGDSALYLCASSSGRGGETQYFGPGTRLLVL.

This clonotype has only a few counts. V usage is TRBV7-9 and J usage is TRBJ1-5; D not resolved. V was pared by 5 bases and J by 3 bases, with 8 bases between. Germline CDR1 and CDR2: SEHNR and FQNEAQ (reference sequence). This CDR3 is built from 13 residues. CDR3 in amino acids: CASSADPNQPQHF. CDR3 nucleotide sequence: TGTGCCAGCAGCGCAGATCCCAATCAGCCCCAGCATTTT.

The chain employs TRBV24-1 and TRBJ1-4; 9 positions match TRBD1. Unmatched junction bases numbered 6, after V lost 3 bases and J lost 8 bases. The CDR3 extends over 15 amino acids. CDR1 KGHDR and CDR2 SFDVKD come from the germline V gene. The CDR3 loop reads CATSDHGTGKEKLFF. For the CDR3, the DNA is TGTGCCACCAGTGATCATGGGACAGGGAAAGAAAAACTGTTTTTT.

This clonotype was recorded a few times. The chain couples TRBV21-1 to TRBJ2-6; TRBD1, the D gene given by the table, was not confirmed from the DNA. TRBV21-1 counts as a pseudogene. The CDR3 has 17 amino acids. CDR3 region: CASSSGGHSSGANVLTF. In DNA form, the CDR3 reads TGTGCCAGCAGCTCAGGGGGACACTCCTCTGGGGCCAACGTCCTGACTTTC.

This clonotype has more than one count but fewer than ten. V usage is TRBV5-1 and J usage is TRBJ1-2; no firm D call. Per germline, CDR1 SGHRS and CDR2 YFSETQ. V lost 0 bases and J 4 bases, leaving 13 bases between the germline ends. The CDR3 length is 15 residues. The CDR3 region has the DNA TGCGCCAGCAGCTTGGAATTTGGCCGAACCTATGGCTACACCTTC. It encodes CASSLEFGRTYGYTF.

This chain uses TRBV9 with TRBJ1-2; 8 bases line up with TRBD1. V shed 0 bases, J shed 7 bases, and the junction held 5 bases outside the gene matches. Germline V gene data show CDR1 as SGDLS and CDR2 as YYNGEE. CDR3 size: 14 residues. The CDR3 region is CASSVADRVGGYTF. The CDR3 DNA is TGTGCCAGCAGCGTAGCGGACAGGGTTGGTGGCTACACCTTC.

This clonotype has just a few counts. The CDR3 sequence: CASSADRYGYTF. The DNA for the CDR3 is TGCGCCAGCAGCGCCGACAGATATGGCTACACCTTC. The chain links TRBV5-1 to TRBJ1-2, with D perhaps matching TRBD1 (5 bases). Trimming took off 4 bases at V and 5 bases at J, with 9 bases between the two ends. Germline values: CDR1 SGHRS, CDR2 YFSETQ. The length of the CDR3 is 12 residues.

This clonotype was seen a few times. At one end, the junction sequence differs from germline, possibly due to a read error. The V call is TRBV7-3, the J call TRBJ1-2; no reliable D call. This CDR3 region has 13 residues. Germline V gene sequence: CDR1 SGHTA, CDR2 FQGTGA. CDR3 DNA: TGTGCCAGCAGTTTAACGTTCGGGCAGGCGGAGACCTTC. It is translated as CASSLTFGQAETF.

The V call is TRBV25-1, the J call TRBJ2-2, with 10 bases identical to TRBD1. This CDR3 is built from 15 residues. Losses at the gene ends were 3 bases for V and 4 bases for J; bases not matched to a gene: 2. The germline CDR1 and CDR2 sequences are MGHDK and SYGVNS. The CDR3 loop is CASSEGQGFTGELFF. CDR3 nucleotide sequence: TGTGCCAGCAGTGAGGGACAGGGGTTCACCGGGGAGCTGTTTTTT.

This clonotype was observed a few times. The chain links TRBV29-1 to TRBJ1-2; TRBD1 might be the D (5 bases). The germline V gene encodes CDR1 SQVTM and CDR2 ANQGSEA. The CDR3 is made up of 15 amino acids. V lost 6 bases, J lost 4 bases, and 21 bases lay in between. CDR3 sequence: CSVVGFTGRSYGYTF. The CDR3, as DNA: TGCAGCGTCGTAGGGTTTACGGGGCGAAGCTATGGCTACACCTTC.

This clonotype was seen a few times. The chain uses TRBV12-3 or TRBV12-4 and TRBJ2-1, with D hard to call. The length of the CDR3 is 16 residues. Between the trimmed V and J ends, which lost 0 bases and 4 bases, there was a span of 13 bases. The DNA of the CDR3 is TGTGCCAGCAGTTTAGCGCGGAGACATCCTTACAATGAGCAGTTCTTC. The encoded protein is CASSLARRHPYNEQFF.

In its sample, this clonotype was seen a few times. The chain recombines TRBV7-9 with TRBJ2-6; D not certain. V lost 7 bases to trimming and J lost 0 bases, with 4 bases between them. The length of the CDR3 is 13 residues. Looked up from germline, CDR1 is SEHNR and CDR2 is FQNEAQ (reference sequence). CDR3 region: CASKVSGANVLTF. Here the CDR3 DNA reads TGTGCCAGCAAGGTCTCTGGGGCCAACGTCCTGACTTTC.

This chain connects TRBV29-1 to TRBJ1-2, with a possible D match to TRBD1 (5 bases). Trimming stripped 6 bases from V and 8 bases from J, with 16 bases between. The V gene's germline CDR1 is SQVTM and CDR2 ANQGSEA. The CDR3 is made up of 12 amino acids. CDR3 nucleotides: TGCAGCGTGTGGGCGCAGGGTAGCGGCTACACCTTC. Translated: CSVWAQGSGYTF.

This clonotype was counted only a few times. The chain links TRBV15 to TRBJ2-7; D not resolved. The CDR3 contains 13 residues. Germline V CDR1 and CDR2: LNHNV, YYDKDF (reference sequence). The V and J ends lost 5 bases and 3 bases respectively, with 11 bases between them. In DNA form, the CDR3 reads TGTGCCACCAGCGGCCCGGGTGGCTACGAGCAGTACTTC. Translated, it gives CATSGPGGYEQYF.

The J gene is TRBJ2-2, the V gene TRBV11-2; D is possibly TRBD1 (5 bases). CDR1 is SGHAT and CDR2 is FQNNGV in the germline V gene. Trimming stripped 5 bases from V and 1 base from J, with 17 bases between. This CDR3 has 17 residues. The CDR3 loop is CASSNRGIRVNTGELFF. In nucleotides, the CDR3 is TGTGCCAGCAGCAACCGTGGGATCAGGGTGAACACCGGGGAGCTGTTTTTT.

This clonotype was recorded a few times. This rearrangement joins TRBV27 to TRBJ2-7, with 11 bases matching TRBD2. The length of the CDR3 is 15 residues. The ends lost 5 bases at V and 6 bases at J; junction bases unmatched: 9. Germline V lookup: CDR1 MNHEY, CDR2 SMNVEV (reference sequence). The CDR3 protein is CASSPFSGRAFEQYF. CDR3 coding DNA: TGTGCCAGCAGTCCCTTTAGCGGGAGGGCCTTCGAGCAGTACTTC.

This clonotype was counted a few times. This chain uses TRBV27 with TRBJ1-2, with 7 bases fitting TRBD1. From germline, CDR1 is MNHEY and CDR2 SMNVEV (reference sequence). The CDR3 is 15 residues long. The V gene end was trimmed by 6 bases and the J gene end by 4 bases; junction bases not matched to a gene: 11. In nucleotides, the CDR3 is TGTGCCAGCAGCCTTACAGGGGTTGGTGGCTATGGCTACACCTTC. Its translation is CASSLTGVGGYGYTF.

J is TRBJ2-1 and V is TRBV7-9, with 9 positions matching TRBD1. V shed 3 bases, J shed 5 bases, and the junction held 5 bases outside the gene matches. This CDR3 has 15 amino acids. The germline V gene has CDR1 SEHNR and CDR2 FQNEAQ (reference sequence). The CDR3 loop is CASSLGTGYHNEQFF. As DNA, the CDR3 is TGTGCCAGCAGCTTGGGGACAGGGTACCACAATGAGCAGTTCTTC.

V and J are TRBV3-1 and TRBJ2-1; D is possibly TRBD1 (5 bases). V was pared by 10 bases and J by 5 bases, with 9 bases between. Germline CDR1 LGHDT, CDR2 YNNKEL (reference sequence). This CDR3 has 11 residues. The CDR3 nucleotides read TGTGCCATAGGGGAAAACAATGAGCAGTTCTTC. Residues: CAIGENNEQFF.

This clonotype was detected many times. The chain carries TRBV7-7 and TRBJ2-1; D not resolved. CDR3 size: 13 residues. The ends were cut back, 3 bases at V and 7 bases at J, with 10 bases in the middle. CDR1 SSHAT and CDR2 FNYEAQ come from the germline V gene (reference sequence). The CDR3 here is CASSLAPRNEQFF. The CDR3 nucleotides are TGTGCCAGCAGCTTGGCACCGAGGAATGAGCAGTTCTTC.

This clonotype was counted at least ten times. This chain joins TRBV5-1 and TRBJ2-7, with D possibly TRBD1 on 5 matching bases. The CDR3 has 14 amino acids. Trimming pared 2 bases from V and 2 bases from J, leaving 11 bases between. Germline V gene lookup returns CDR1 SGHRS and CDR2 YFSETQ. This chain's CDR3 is CASSLDWGPYEQYF. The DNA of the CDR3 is TGCGCCAGCAGCTTAGACTGGGGCCCCTACGAGCAGTACTTC.

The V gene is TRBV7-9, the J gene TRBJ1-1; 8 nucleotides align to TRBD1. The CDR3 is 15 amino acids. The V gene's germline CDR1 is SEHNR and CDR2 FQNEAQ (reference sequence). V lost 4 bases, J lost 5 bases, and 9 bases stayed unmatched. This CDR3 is CASSSPQGARTEAFF. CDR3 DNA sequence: TGTGCCAGCAGCTCACCGCAGGGGGCTCGGACTGAAGCTTTCTTT.

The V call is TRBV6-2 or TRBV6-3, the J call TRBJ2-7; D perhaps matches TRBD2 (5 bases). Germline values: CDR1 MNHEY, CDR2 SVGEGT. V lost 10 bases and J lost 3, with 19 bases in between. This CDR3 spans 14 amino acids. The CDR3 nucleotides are TGTGCCACCCGAGGAGGCTGGATCCTCTACGAGCAGTACTTC. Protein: CATRGGWILYEQYF.

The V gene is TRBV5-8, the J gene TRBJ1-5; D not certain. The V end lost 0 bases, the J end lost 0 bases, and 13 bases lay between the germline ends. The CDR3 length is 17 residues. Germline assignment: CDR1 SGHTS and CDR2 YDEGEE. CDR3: CASSLGWQMNSNQPQHF. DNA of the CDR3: TGTGCCAGCAGCTTGGGGTGGCAGATGAATAGCAATCAGCCCCAGCATTTT.

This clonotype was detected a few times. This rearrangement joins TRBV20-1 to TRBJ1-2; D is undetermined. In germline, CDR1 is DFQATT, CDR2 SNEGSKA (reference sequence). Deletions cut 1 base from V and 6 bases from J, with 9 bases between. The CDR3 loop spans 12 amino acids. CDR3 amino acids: CSARAWKDGYTF. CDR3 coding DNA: TGCAGTGCTAGAGCTTGGAAGGATGGCTACACCTTC.

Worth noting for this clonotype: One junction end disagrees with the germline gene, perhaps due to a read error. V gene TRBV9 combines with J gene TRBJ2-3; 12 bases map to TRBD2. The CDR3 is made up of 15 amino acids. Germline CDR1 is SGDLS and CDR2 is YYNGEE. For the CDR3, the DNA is TGTGCCAGCAGCTTGACTAGCGGGAGTTTGGCCTTTTCGAATTTT. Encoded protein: CASSLTSGSLAFSNF.